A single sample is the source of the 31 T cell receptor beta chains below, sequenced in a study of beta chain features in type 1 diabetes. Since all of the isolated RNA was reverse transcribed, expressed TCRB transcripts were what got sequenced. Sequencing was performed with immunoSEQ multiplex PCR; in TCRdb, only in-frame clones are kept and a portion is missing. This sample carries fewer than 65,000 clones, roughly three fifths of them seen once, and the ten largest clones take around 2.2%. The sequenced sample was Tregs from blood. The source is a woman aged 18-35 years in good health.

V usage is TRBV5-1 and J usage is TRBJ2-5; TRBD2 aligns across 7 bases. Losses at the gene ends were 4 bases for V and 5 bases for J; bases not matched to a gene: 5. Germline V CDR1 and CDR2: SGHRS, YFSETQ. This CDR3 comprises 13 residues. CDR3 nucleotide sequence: TGCGCCAGCAGCCCCGGGGGGTTTGAGACCCAGTACTTC. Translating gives CASSPGGFETQYF.

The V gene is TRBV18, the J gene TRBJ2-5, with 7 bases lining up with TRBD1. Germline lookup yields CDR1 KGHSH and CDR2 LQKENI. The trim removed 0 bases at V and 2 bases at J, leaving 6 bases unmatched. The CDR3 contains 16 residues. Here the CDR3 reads CASSPPIRGWQETQYF. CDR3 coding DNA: TGTGCCAGCTCACCACCTATCAGGGGGTGGCAAGAGACCCAGTACTTC.

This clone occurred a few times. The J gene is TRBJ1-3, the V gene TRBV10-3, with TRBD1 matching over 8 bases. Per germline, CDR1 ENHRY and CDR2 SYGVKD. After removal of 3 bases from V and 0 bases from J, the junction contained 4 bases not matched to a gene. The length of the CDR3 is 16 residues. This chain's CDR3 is CAISEGDRGSGNTIYF. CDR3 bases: TGTGCCATCAGTGAAGGTGACAGGGGCTCTGGAAACACCATATATTTT.

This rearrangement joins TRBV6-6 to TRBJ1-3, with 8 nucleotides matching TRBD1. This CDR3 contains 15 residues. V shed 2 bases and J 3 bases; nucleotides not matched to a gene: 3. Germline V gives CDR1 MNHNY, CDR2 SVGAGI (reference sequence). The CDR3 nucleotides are TGTGCCAGCAGTTACCAGGGGGCGCTTGGAAACACCATATATTTT. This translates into CASSYQGALGNTIYF.

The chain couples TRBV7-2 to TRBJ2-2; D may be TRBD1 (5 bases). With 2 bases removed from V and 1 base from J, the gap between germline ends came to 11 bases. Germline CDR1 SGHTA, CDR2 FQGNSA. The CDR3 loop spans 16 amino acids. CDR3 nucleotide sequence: TGTGCCAGCAGCTTAAGGCTCAGGGAGAACACCGGGGAGCTGTTTTTT. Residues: CASSLRLRENTGELFF.

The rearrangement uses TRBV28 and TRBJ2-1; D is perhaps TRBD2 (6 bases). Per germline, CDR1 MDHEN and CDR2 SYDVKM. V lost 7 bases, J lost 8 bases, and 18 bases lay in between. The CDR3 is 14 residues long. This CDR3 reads CASTGSGRVYEQFF. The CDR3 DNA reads TGTGCCAGCACCGGGAGCGGGCGCGTCTATGAGCAGTTCTTC. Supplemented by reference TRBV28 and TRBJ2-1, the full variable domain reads DVKVTQSSRYLVKRTGEKVFLECVQDMDHENMFWYRQDPGLGLRLIYFSYDVKMKEKGDIPEGYSVSREKKERFSLILESASTNQTSMYLCASTGSGRVYEQFFGPGTRLTVL.

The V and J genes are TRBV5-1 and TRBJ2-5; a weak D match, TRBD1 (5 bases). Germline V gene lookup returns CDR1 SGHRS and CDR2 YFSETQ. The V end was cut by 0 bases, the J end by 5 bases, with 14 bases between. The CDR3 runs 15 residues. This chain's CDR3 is CASSLGQTLRETQYF. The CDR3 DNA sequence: TGCGCCAGCAGCTTGGGACAGACACTCCGGGAGACCCAGTACTTC.

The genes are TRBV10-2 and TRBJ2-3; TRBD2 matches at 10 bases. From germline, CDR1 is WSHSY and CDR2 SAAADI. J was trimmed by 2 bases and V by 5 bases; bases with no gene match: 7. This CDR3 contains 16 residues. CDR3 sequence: CASSSRTSGYTDTQYF. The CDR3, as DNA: TGCGCCAGCAGTTCGAGGACTAGCGGATACACAGATACGCAGTATTTT.

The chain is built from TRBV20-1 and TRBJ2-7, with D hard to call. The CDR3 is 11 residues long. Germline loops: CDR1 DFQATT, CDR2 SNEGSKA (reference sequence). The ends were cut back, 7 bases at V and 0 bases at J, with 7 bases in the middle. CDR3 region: CSGGSSYEQYF. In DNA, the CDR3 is TGCAGTGGCGGCAGCTCCTACGAGCAGTACTTC.

In DNA form, the CDR3 reads TGTGCCAGCAGTGAGTTGGGACTAGGAATTTCAGATACGCAGTATTTT. Encoded protein: CASSELGLGISDTQYF. This sequence joins TRBV2 and TRBJ2-3, with TRBD2 matching over 8 bases. V shed 3 bases and J 4 bases; nucleotides not matched to a gene: 9. This CDR3 region has 16 residues. Germline V lookup: CDR1 SNHLY, CDR2 FYNNEI.

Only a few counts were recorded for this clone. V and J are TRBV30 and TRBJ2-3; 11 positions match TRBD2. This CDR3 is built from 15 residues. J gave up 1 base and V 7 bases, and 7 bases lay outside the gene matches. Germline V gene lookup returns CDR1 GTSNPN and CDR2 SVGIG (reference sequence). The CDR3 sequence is CASYQTSGGTDTQYF. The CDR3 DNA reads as TGTGCCTCCTACCAGACTAGCGGGGGCACAGATACGCAGTATTTT.

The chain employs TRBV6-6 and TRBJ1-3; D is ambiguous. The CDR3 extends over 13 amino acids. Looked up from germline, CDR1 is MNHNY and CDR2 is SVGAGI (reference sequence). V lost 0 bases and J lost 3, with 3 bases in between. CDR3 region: CASSYSSGNTIYF. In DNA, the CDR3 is TGTGCCAGCAGTTACTCTAGTGGAAACACCATATATTTT.

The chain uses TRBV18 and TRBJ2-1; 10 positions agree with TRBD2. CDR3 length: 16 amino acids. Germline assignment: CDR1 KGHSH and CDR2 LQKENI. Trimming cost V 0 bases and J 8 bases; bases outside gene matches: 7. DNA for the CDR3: TGTGCCAGCTCACCACCGGCCCTAGCGGGAGATCATGAGCAGTTCTTC. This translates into CASSPPALAGDHEQFF.

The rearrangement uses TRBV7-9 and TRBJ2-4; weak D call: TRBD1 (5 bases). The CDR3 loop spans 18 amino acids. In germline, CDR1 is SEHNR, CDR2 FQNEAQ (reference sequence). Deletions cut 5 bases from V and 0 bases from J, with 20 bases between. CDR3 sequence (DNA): TGTGCCAGCAGCCCCAGAACGACAGAACCCCTAGCCAAAAACATTCAGTACTTC. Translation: CASSPRTTEPLAKNIQYF.

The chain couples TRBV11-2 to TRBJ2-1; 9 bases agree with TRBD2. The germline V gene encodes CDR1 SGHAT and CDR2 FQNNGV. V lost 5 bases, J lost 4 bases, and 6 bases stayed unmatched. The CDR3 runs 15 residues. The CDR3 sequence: CASSTGTSFYNEQFF. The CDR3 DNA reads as TGTGCCAGCAGCACCGGGACTAGCTTTTACAATGAGCAGTTCTTC.

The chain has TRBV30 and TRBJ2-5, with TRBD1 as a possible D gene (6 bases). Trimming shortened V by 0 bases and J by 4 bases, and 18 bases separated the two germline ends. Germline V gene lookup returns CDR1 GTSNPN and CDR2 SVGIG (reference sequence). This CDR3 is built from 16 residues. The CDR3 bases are TGTGCCTGGAGTGTACGGTTCAGGGGCAGGTCAGAGACCCAGTACTTC. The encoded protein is CAWSVRFRGRSETQYF. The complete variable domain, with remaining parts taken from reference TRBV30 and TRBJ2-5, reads SQTIHQWPATLVQPVGSPLSLECTVEGTSNPNLYWYRQAAGRGLQLLFYSVGIGQISSEVPQNLSASRPQDRQFILSSKKLLLSDSGFYLCAWSVRFRGRSETQYFGPGTRLLVL.

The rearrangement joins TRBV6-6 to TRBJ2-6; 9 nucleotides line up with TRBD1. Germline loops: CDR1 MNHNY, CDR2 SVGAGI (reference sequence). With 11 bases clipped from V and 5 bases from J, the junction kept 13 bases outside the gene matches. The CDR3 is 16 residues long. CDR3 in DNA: TGTGCCGGGGCCCCGGGACAGGGTGGGAGGGCCAACGTCCTGACTTTC. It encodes CAGAPGQGGRANVLTF.

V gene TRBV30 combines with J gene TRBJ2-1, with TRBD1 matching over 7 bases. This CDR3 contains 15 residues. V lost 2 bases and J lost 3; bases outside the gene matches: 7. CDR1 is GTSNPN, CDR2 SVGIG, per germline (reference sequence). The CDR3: CAWSPGQVYYNEQFF. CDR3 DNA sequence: TGTGCCTGGAGTCCCGGACAGGTTTACTACAATGAGCAGTTCTTC.

Written as DNA, the CDR3 is TGTGCCAGCAGTGAAACAGGTCTCGGGAACTATGGCTACACCTTC. Its protein is CASSETGLGNYGYTF. The V gene is TRBV2, the J gene TRBJ1-2; D might be TRBD1 (5 bases). Trimming left V 2 bases short and J 2 bases short, with 12 bases between. Germline V gene sequence: CDR1 SNHLY, CDR2 FYNNEI. The CDR3 has 15 amino acids.

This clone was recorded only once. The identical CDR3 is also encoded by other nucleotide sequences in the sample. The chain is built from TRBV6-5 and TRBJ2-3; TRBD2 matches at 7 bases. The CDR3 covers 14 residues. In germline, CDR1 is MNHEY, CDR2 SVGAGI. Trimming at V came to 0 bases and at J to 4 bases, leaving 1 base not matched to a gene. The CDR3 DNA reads TGTGCCAGCAGTTACTCGGGGGGGGCAGATACGCAGTATTTT. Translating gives CASSYSGGADTQYF.

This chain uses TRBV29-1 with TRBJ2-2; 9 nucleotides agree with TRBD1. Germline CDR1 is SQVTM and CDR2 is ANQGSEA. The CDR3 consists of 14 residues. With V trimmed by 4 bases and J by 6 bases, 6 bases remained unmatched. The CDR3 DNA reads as TGCAGCGTTGGCACAGGGGGCCGCGCCGGGGAGCTGTTTTTT. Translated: CSVGTGGRAGELFF.

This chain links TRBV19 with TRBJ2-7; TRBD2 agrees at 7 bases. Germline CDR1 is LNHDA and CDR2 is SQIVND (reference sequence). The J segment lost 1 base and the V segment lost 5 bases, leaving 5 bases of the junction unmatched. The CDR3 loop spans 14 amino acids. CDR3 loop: CASSPGGFSYEQYF. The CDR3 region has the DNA TGTGCCAGTAGTCCCGGGGGGTTTTCCTACGAGCAGTACTTC.

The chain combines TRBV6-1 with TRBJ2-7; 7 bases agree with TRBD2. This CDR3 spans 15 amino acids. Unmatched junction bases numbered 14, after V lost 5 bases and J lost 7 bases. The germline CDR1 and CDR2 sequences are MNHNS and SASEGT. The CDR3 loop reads CASSSRTSAGAEQYF. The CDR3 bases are TGTGCCAGCAGTTCCCGAACTAGCGCGGGTGCGGAGCAGTACTTC.

The CDR3 here is CSVSMVTEAFF. CDR3 bases: TGCAGCGTCTCTATGGTAACTGAAGCTTTCTTT. The chain carries TRBV29-1 and TRBJ1-1; D is unresolved. V was shortened by 6 bases and J by 5 bases, with 10 bases between the two germline ends. The germline V gene has CDR1 SQVTM and CDR2 ANQGSEA. This CDR3 is 11 amino acids long. Drawing the rest from reference TRBV29-1 and TRBJ1-1, the complete variable domain is SAVISQKPSRDICQRGTSLTIQCQVDSQVTMMFWYRQQPGQSLTLIATANQGSEATYESGFVIDKFPISRPNLTFSTLTVSNMSPEDSSIYLCSVSMVTEAFFGQGTRLTVV.

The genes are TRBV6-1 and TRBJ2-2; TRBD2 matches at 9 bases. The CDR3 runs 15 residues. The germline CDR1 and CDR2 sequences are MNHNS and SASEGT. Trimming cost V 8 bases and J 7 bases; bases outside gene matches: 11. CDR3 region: CASVGAGGYDGELFF. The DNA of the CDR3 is TGTGCCAGCGTAGGGGCGGGAGGGTACGACGGGGAGCTGTTTTTT.

Here the CDR3 reads CASSPTSVQGAGELFF. The CDR3 DNA is TGTGCCAGCAGCCCGACTAGCGTTCAAGGGGCCGGGGAGCTGTTTTTT. The V and J genes are TRBV4-2 and TRBJ2-2, with 8 nucleotides matching TRBD2. The CDR3 is 16 amino acids. CDR1 is LGHNA, CDR2 YNFKEQ, per germline. After removal of 4 bases from V and 6 bases from J, the junction contained 10 bases not matched to a gene.

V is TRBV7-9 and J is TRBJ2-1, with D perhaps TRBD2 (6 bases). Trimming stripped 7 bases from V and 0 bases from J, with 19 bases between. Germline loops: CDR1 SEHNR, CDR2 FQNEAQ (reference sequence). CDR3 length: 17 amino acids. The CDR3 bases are TGTGCCAGCACAACCCTGCCTAGCGTCAGCTCCTACAATGAGCAGTTCTTC. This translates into CASTTLPSVSSYNEQFF.

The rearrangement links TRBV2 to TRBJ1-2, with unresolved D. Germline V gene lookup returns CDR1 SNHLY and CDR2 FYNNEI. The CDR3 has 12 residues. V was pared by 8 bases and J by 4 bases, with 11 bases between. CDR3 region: CASSEARYGYTF. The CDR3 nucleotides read TGTGCCAGCTCGGAGGCCCGCTATGGCTACACCTTC.

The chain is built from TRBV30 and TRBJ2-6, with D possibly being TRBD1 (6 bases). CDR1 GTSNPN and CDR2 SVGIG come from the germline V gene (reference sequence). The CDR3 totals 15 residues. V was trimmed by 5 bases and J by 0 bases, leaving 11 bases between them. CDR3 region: CAWGQLLSGANVLTF. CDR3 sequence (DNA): TGTGCCTGGGGACAGTTACTCTCTGGGGCCAACGTCCTGACTTTC.

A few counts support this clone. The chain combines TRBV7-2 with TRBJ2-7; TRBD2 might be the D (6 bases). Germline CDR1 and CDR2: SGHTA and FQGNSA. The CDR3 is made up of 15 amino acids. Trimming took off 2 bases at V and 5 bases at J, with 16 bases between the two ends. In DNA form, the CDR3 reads TGTGCCAGCAGCTTAATCCTTGGCGGGAACCACGAGCAGTACTTC. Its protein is CASSLILGGNHEQYF.

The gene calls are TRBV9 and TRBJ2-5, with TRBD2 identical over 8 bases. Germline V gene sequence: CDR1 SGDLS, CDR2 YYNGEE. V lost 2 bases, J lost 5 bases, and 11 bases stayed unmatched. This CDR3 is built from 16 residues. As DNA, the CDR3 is TGTGCCAGCAGCGTTAGTAGCGGGGCTGGGGTGGAGACCCAGTACTTC. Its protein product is CASSVSSGAGVETQYF.